Below are 13 T cell receptor beta chains sequenced from a single sample in a study of blood T cells in healthy people across ages. Combining a sample-barcoded 5' primer with a J-beta primer mix, a second PCR ran for about 6 to 12 cycles. In TCRdb, the 5' RACE reads were re-called with MiXCR into one record per CDR3 protein. The sample carries 1.5 million to 2 million distinct CDR3 sequences, roughly 49% recorded once. Sequences were obtained from blood. Every receptor here comes from a middle-aged woman in good health.

Only a few counts were recorded for this clonotype. This rearrangement joins TRBV7-9 to TRBJ2-1, with TRBD2 matching 12 bases. CDR1 and CDR2 (germline): SEHNR, FQNEAQ (reference sequence). The junction had 12 bases not matched to a gene; V was cut back by 10 bases and J by 2 bases. There are 17 residues in the CDR3. The CDR3 loop is CANARLAGGITYNEQFF. The CDR3 DNA follows: TGTGCCAACGCTCGGCTAGCGGGGGGGATTACCTACAATGAGCAGTTCTTC. The entire variable domain, with the rest obtained from reference TRBV7-9 and TRBJ2-1, is as follows: DTGVSQNPRHKITKRGQNVTFRCDPISEHNRLYWYRQTLGQGPEFLTYFQNEAQLEKSRLLSDRFSAERPKGSFSTLEIQRTEQGDSAMYLCANARLAGGITYNEQFFGPGTRLTVL.

CDR3 amino acids: CASSPAPLGGEQFF. The CDR3 nucleotides are TGTGCCAGCAGCCCAGCCCCACTAGGAGGTGAGCAGTTCTTC. The chain combines TRBV7-2 with TRBJ2-1; maybe TRBD2 (5 bases). V lost 5 bases, J lost 9 bases, and 17 bases lay in between. The CDR3 sequence is 14 residues long. Germline CDR1 and CDR2: SGHTA and FQGNSA.

The V gene is TRBV5-1, the J gene TRBJ1-4; a possible D gene is TRBD1 (6 bases). Deletions cut 3 bases from V and 7 bases from J, with 16 bases between. Germline loops: CDR1 SGHRS, CDR2 YFSETQ. There are 15 residues in the CDR3. The CDR3 sequence is CASSSRRDTGEKLFF. In DNA, the CDR3 is TGCGCCAGCAGCTCCCGACGGGACACCGGTGAAAAACTGTTTTTT.

The chain links TRBV7-6 to TRBJ1-1; 12 nucleotides align to TRBD1. Germline CDR1 and CDR2: SGHVS and FNYEAQ. The CDR3 is 21 residues long. J lost 4 bases, V lost 5 bases, and 23 bases had no gene match. CDR3 DNA: TGTGCCAGCAGCCTCGAATCCGGGGCCGGGACAGGGGGCGATTGGAGCACTGAAGCTTTCTTT. This sequence encodes CASSLESGAGTGGDWSTEAFF. Filled out from reference TRBV7-6 and TRBJ1-1, the complete variable domain reads GAGVSQSPRYKVTKRGQDVALRCDPISGHVSLYWYRQALGQGPEFLTYFNYEAQQDKSGLPNDRFSAERPEGSISTLTIQRTEQRDSAMYRCASSLESGAGTGGDWSTEAFFGQGTRLTVV.

This chain connects TRBV27 to TRBJ2-3; D not certain. CDR3 size: 14 residues. CDR1 and CDR2 (germline): MNHEY, SMNVEV (reference sequence). Trimming took 6 bases from V and 6 from J, leaving 16 bases between them. The CDR3 DNA sequence: TGTGCCAGCAGCGGGCTCAGCCGTGTGGATACGCAGTATTTT. This encodes CASSGLSRVDTQYF.

V gene TRBV15 combines with J gene TRBJ1-2; D is undetermined. Germline V CDR1 and CDR2: LNHNV, YYDKDF (reference sequence). Between the trimmed V and J ends, which lost 0 bases and 3 bases, there was a span of 8 bases. The length of the CDR3 is 14 residues. As DNA, the CDR3 is TGTGCCACCAGCAGAGATCACGCAGACTATGGCTACACCTTC. It encodes CATSRDHADYGYTF.

This clonotype was counted between two and nine times. The CDR3 loop is CSARDHRLETQYF. The CDR3 nucleotides read TGCAGTGCTAGAGATCACAGATTAGAGACCCAGTACTTC. This chain links TRBV20-1 with TRBJ2-5; D ambiguous. This CDR3 region has 13 residues. V dropped 0 bases and J dropped 4 bases, with 9 bases sitting between them. The V gene's germline CDR1 is DFQATT and CDR2 SNEGSKA (reference sequence).

This clonotype has just a few counts. The J gene is TRBJ2-1, the V gene TRBV5-1; TRBD2 aligns across 11 bases. Germline CDR1 is SGHRS and CDR2 is YFSETQ. J was trimmed by 4 bases and V by 2 bases; bases with no gene match: 5. The CDR3 spans 16 residues. DNA of the CDR3: TGCGCCAGCAGCTTCTCTACTAGCGGGGGATACAATGAGCAGTTCTTC. Translating gives CASSFSTSGGYNEQFF.

V is TRBV7-9 and J is TRBJ2-7, with TRBD2 matching 8 bases. Looked up from germline, CDR1 is SEHNR and CDR2 is FQNEAQ (reference sequence). The CDR3 runs to 17 residues. Trimming cost V 2 bases and J 0 bases; bases outside gene matches: 9. DNA of the CDR3: TGTGCCAGCAGCTTATACTCAGCGGGGGTCCGCTCCTACGAGCAGTACTTC. This translates into CASSLYSAGVRSYEQYF.

The genes are TRBV20-1 and TRBJ2-1; the D call may be TRBD1 or TRBD2 (5 bases each). Germline V lookup: CDR1 DFQATT, CDR2 SNEGSKA (reference sequence). Trimming took off 1 base at V and 0 bases at J, with 13 bases between the two ends. The CDR3 runs 16 residues. CDR3: CSARGWDPSSYNEQFF. In DNA form, the CDR3 reads TGCAGTGCTAGAGGGTGGGACCCGAGCTCCTACAATGAGCAGTTCTTC.

This clonotype turned up a few times. The chain combines TRBV20-1 with TRBJ1-2; TRBD1 matches 9 bases. The CDR3 spans 13 residues. Losses at the gene ends were 3 bases for V and 8 bases for J; bases not matched to a gene: 7. Germline V CDR1 and CDR2: DFQATT, SNEGSKA (reference sequence). The CDR3, as DNA: TGCAGTGCTAGCGAAGGACAGGGGTTGGGCTACACCTTC. Translation: CSASEGQGLGYTF.

This clonotype was detected only a few times. V usage is TRBV29-1 and J usage is TRBJ2-3, with D possibly called TRBD1 or TRBD2 (5 bases each). V shed 7 bases and J shed 4 bases, with 21 bases lying between them. In germline, CDR1 is SQVTM, CDR2 ANQGSEA. This CDR3 is 15 amino acids long. The CDR3 reads CSGAIRAGGADTQYF. For the CDR3, the DNA is TGCAGCGGTGCGATCAGGGCCGGAGGCGCAGATACGCAGTATTTT.

This clonotype was observed a handful of times. The chain recombines TRBV6-1 with TRBJ1-2, with D possibly matching TRBD1 (6 bases). Germline CDR1 and CDR2: MNHNS and SASEGT. The CDR3 contains 16 residues. Between the trimmed V and J ends, which lost 6 bases and 6 bases, there was a span of 23 bases. As DNA, the CDR3 is TGTGCCAGCAGAATCGGGAGCTACAGGGATCTGGATGGCTACACCTTC. This sequence encodes CASRIGSYRDLDGYTF.